This TCR beta chain was profiled in a study of Ad26.COV2.S vaccination and SARS-CoV-2 variants. Findings and caveats of the study: Quantification of TCR breadth and depth may have yielded underestimates of total T cell responses. Vaccinees reportedly had broad spike-specific CD8+ and CD4+ T cell responses.

Clones were read by immunoSEQ multiplex PCR, and TCRdb kept only the in-frame ones, dropping some. The repertoire holds some 250,000 clones, with roughly 90% as singletons. The J segment lost 2 bases and the V segment lost 1 base, leaving 9 bases of the junction unmatched. CDR3 length: 17 amino acids. In germline, CDR1 is SGHNT, CDR2 YYREEE (reference sequence). This clone was recorded only once. Its antigen is unknown. Treatment given: some 20 received Ad26.COV2.S at low or high dose, single or two shots; a few received placebo; per-sample allocation not given. Sample collection was performed on day 63 after the first vaccine or placebo injection. Boston supplied an adult donor aged 18-55 years.

This receptor was identified in a person between 18 and 60 years old who received the Ad26.COV2.S COVID-19 vaccine or a placebo. Sequences were derived from peripheral blood, sampled in a trial of Ad26.COV2.S vaccine versus placebo. The rearrangement joins TRBV5-4 to TRBJ2-3; 8 positions agree with TRBD1. The CDR3 loop is CASSLPSRGPTTDTQYF. CDR3 in DNA: TGTGCCAGCAGCTTGCCTTCCAGGGGGCCCACCACAGATACGCAGTATTTT.